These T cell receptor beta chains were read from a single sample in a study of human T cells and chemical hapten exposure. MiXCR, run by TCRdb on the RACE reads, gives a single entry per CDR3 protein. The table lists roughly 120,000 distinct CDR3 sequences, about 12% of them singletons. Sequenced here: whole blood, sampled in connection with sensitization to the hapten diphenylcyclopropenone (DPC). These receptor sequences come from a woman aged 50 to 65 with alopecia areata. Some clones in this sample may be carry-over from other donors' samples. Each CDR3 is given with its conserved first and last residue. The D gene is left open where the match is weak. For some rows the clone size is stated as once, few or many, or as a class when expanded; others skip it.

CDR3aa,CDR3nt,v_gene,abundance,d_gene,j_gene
CASSADRAWYNEQFF,TGTGCCAGCAGTGCGGACAGGGCCTGGTACAATGAGCAGTTCTTC,TRBV2,few,TRBD1,TRBJ2-1
CASSLSPGRKQYF,TGTGCCAGCAGTTTATCTCCAGGGAGGAAGCAGTACTTC,TRBV27,-,-,TRBJ2-7
CASSQSGSLNEQFF,TGTGCCAGCAGCCAATCAGGGAGTCTTAATGAGCAGTTCTTC,TRBV3-1,many,-,TRBJ2-1
CSASQDRRMETQYF,TGCAGTGCTAGTCAGGACAGGAGGATGGAGACCCAGTACTTC,TRBV20-1,-,TRBD1,TRBJ2-5
CASSLVGVPGELFF,TGTGCCAGCAGCTTAGTAGGTGTCCCCGGGGAGCTGTTTTTT,TRBV7-2,few,-,TRBJ2-2
CSASLRGTYNEQFF,TGCAGTGCTAGCTTGCGGGGAACCTACAATGAGCAGTTCTTC,TRBV20-1,-,-,TRBJ2-1
CASSPRLAGEQFF,TGTGCCAGCAGCCCAAGACTAGCGGGGGAGCAGTTCTTC,TRBV3-1,-,TRBD2,TRBJ2-1
CASRETGSSGNTIYF,TGTGCCAGCAGAGAAACGGGTTCCTCTGGAAACACCATATATTTT,TRBV9,few,-,TRBJ1-3
CASSRTYTEAFF,TGTGCCAGCAGTAGGACCTACACTGAAGCTTTCTTT,TRBV2,-,-,TRBJ1-1
CASTTDAFRNTIYF,TGTGCCAGCACCACCGACGCCTTTCGAAACACCATATATTTT,TRBV5-8,many,-,TRBJ1-3
CASTRTGYNYEQYF,TGTGCCAGCACCCGGACAGGCTATAACTACGAGCAGTACTTC,TRBV28,-,TRBD1,TRBJ2-7
CSARDRERPLLYNSPLHF,TGCAGTGCTAGAGACAGGGAACGGCCGCTCCTCTATAATTCACCCCTCCACTTT,TRBV20-1,few,-,TRBJ1-6
CARSLQGAFPNSPLHF,TGTGCCAGGAGCTTACAGGGGGCCTTCCCGAATTCACCCCTCCACTTT,TRBV7-9,many,TRBD1,TRBJ1-6
CASSLASNQPQHF,TGTGCCAGCAGCTTAGCCAGCAATCAGCCCCAGCATTTT,TRBV12-3/TRBV12-4,many,-,TRBJ1-5
CASTIQIGANYGYTF,TGTGCCAGCACTATCCAAATCGGGGCCAACTATGGCTACACCTTC,TRBV2,-,-,TRBJ1-2
CASSQDYGVSPLHF,TGTGCCAGCAGCCAAGATTATGGGGTCTCACCCCTCCACTTT,TRBV14,many,-,TRBJ1-6
CASSRVSYEQYF,TGTGCCAGCAGCAGAGTCTCCTACGAGCAGTACTTC,TRBV7-2,few,-,TRBJ2-7
CSISGPAAEAFF,TGCAGCATCTCCGGCCCAGCAGCCGAAGCTTTCTTT,TRBV29-1,medium-sized,-,TRBJ1-1
CASSRYGQGMGNEKLFF,TGTGCCAGCAGCCGATACGGACAGGGGATGGGTAATGAAAAACTGTTTTTT,TRBV27,many,TRBD1,TRBJ1-4
CASSTGTSGVDTQYF,TGTGCCAGCAGCACTGGGACTAGCGGGGTGGATACGCAGTATTTT,TRBV7-9,-,TRBD2,TRBJ2-3